The rows below give T cell receptor beta chains drawn from one sample of a study of identical twins. Each CDR3 protein gets one entry after TCRdb re-called the 5' RACE reads with MiXCR. The sample lists hundreds of thousands of distinct CDR3 sequences; roughly 6.2% were seen once. The sequenced sample consisted of naive T cells sorted from blood. These receptors were collected from a man in his late teens or twenties in good health. CDR3s include the opening cysteine and the closing phenylalanine or tryptophan. Fields, in order: D gene, V gene, J gene, CDR3 protein. A D gene is named only where the DNA matches it firmly.

TRBD2	TRBV7-8	TRBJ2-1	CASSVTSGPGPNEQFF
TRBD1	TRBV12-3/TRBV12-4	TRBJ2-5	CASRTIGDRDKETQYF
.	TRBV29-1	TRBJ1-2	CSVVSSYYGYTF
TRBD2	TRBV4-1	TRBJ2-1	CASSQEVGLAYNEQFF
.	TRBV5-4	TRBJ1-5	CASSLLGYSNQPQHF
.	TRBV29-1	TRBJ2-5	CSVEYSQETQYF
TRBD2	TRBV24-1	TRBJ2-1	CATSGRVSPYNEQFF
.	TRBV12-3/TRBV12-4	TRBJ2-1	CAKSGGPTYNEQFF
TRBD2	TRBV7-2	TRBJ2-1	CASSLYFSGKVNEQFF
.	TRBV5-1	TRBJ2-1	CASSFGFGDSSYNEQFF
TRBD2	TRBV29-1	TRBJ2-1	CSVLWRGLSSYNEQFF
.	TRBV27	TRBJ2-1	CASSLLWGGSYNEQFF
TRBD2	TRBV7-2	TRBJ2-7	CASRTSGRGSYEQYF
.	TRBV2	TRBJ2-1	CASRYQYYNEQFF
TRBD2	TRBV7-2	TRBJ2-5	CASSLAGRTSREETQYF
.	TRBV4-3	TRBJ2-1	CASSQDASLLYEQFF
TRBD2	TRBV5-1	TRBJ2-1	CASNPSGSSYNEQFF
TRBD2	TRBV29-1	TRBJ2-4	CSVDPGGGSDIQYF
.	TRBV6-1	TRBJ2-3	CAAQNKRASRGDTQYF
TRBD1	TRBV5-1	TRBJ1-2	CASSPTGTGDYRLYGYTF
TRBD2	TRBV20-1	TRBJ2-7	CSARVPSGRIYEQYF
TRBD2	TRBV2	TRBJ2-1	CASSRLAALNNEQFF
.	TRBV6-2/TRBV6-3	TRBJ1-1	CASSFQGRNEAFF
.	TRBV6-5	TRBJ2-5	CASSYFGGMTETQYF
TRBD1	TRBV18	TRBJ2-1	CASSLGQPEINEQFF
TRBD1	TRBV20-1	TRBJ1-1	CSATNPGQHTEAFF
TRBD1	TRBV12-3/TRBV12-4	TRBJ1-6	CASSFGTGSPLIGSPLHF
TRBD1	TRBV7-7	TRBJ2-5	CASSRQGRQETQYF
TRBD1	TRBV12-3/TRBV12-4	TRBJ2-5	CASSFQTGGGETQYF
.	TRBV20-1	TRBJ1-5	CSARDVGQYSNQPQHF
.	TRBV4-2	TRBJ2-3	CASSQEDGPTDTQYF
.	TRBV15	TRBJ2-1	CATSGGARHNEQFF
.	TRBV6-6	TRBJ2-7	CASRNSVYYEQYF
TRBD2	TRBV12-3/TRBV12-4	TRBJ2-5	CASSLELAGFQETQYF
.	TRBV5-1	TRBJ2-1	CASSLLGESGYNEQFF
.	TRBV4-1	TRBJ1-3	CASSDAISDTIYF
TRBD2	TRBV12-3/TRBV12-4	TRBJ2-3	CASSITSASTDTQYF
.	TRBV29-1	TRBJ2-1	CSVVGAREQFF
TRBD2	TRBV5-1	TRBJ2-1	CASSPIPSGVYNEQFF
.	TRBV15	TRBJ2-3	CATPEGRPDTQYF